This entry lists 19 T cell receptor beta chains sequenced from one sample in a study of response to subunit inactivated influenza vaccine. TCRdb fed the RT-PCR reads into MiXCR, producing one record per CDR3 protein. The top ten clones hold over 10% of a sample with 490,000 or so distinct CDR3 sequences, around 8% of them seen once. The specimen comprised PBMCs from blood, sampled around 25 months after vaccination. The receptors originated from a man aged 45 to 75 who received an inactivated influenza vaccine.

In this sample, this clonotype turned up a few times. The rearrangement joins TRBV4-2 to TRBJ1-1; D unresolved. Germline lookup yields CDR1 LGHNA and CDR2 YNFKEQ. Trimming took 0 bases from V and 5 from J, leaving 16 bases between them. The CDR3 contains 16 residues. CDR3 in amino acids: CASSQDEGGPTTEAFF. The CDR3 region has the DNA TGTGCCAGCAGCCAAGACGAGGGAGGGCCTACGACTGAAGCTTTCTTT.

The sample holds a few counts of this clonotype. The chain employs TRBV3-1 and TRBJ1-4, with D perhaps matching TRBD1 (5 bases). CDR1 is LGHDT, CDR2 YNNKEL, per germline (reference sequence). V lost 2 bases and J 7 bases, leaving 8 bases between the germline ends. The CDR3 runs to 13 residues. The CDR3 spells CASSQRQSEKLFF. The DNA for the CDR3 is TGTGCCAGCAGCCAAAGACAGAGTGAAAAACTGTTTTTT.

This clonotype was observed a few times. The V gene is TRBV5-1, the J gene TRBJ1-2, with D tentatively TRBD1 (5 bases). The CDR3 length is 14 residues. Germline V gene lookup returns CDR1 SGHRS and CDR2 YFSETQ. V dropped 4 bases and J dropped 1 base, with 11 bases sitting between them. CDR3 nucleotides: TGCGCCAGCAGCCGCAGGGTCGATAACTATGGCTACACCTTC. This sequence encodes CASSRRVDNYGYTF. The whole variable domain, filled in from reference TRBV5-1 and TRBJ1-2, reads KAGVTQTPRYLIKTRGQQVTLSCSPISGHRSVSWYQQTPGQGLQFLFEYFSETQRNKGNFPGRFSGRQFSNSRSEMNVSTLELGDSALYLCASSRRVDNYGYTFGSGTRLTVV.

This clonotype has a handful of counts. The gene calls are TRBV10-3 and TRBJ2-3; the match to TRBD2 covers 9 bases. Germline V lookup: CDR1 ENHRY, CDR2 SYGVKD. V shed 2 bases, J shed 6 bases, and the junction held 6 bases outside the gene matches. The CDR3 consists of 15 residues. CDR3 in amino acids: CAISERLAGLDTQYF. CDR3 nucleotides: TGTGCCATCAGTGAGAGGCTAGCGGGACTCGATACGCAGTATTTT.

The V gene is TRBV20-1, the J gene TRBJ2-1; the match to TRBD2 covers 11 bases. With 6 bases clipped from V and 7 bases from J, the junction kept 11 bases outside the gene matches. CDR3 length: 15 amino acids. From germline, CDR1 is DFQATT and CDR2 SNEGSKA (reference sequence). The CDR3 sequence is CSAPRLAGGGNEQFF. In DNA form, the CDR3 reads TGCAGTGCCCCCCGGCTAGCGGGGGGCGGGAATGAGCAGTTCTTC.

The V gene is TRBV15, the J gene TRBJ2-2, with TRBD1 as a possible D gene (6 bases). CDR1 and CDR2 from the germline V gene are LNHNV and YYDKDF (reference sequence). V gave up 0 bases and J gave up 1 base, with 24 bases separating them. This CDR3 contains 21 residues. CDR3 bases: TGTGCCACCAGCAGAGACCCCCGAACAGGGAGAAGGATCCGGAACACCGGGGAGCTGTTTTTT. This translates into CATSRDPRTGRRIRNTGELFF.

This clonotype was counted at least ten times. The V call is TRBV18, the J call TRBJ2-1, with 7 positions matching TRBD2. With V trimmed by 2 bases and J by 4 bases, 8 bases remained unmatched. This CDR3 is 16 amino acids long. Germline V gene lookup returns CDR1 KGHSH and CDR2 LQKENI. The CDR3 DNA is TGTGCCAGCTCACCAAGAAGCGGGATAGTATACAATGAGCAGTTCTTC. Its protein is CASSPRSGIVYNEQFF.

This clonotype has more than one count but fewer than ten. The V and J genes are TRBV12-3 or TRBV12-4 and TRBJ2-2; TRBD1 might be the D (6 bases). The CDR3 spans 15 residues. V lost 1 base and J lost 3, with 9 bases in between. In DNA, the CDR3 is TGTGCCAGCAGTTTAGGGTCAGGGGACACCGGGGAGCTGTTTTTT. This sequence encodes CASSLGSGDTGELFF.

This clonotype has only a few counts. The chain's CDR3 is CATRQSRSAETQYF. The CDR3 bases are TGTGCCACGCGTCAGAGTCGCTCCGCAGAGACCCAGTACTTC. The chain has TRBV19 and TRBJ2-5; no firm D call. Trimming took off 10 bases at V and 4 bases at J, with 19 bases between the two ends. There are 14 residues in the CDR3. Per the germline V gene, CDR1 is LNHDA and CDR2 is SQIVND (reference sequence).

The V gene is TRBV7-2, the J gene TRBJ2-1; 9 bases match TRBD2. V shed 3 bases, J shed 8 bases, and the junction held 11 bases outside the gene matches. The germline V gene has CDR1 SGHTA and CDR2 FQGNSA. This CDR3 spans 16 amino acids. CDR3 protein: CASSFVYGSGRDEQFF. CDR3 nucleotides: TGTGCCAGCAGCTTTGTATATGGTAGCGGGAGAGATGAGCAGTTCTTC.

This clonotype was seen a handful of times. CDR3: CASSYAPGQNTGELFF. CDR3 DNA: TGTGCCAGCAGTTATGCACCGGGGCAGAACACCGGGGAGCTGTTTTTT. The chain carries TRBV6-5 and TRBJ2-2, with D possibly being TRBD1 or TRBD2 (5 bases each). The ends were cut back, 3 bases at V and 1 base at J, with 12 bases in the middle. The CDR3 loop spans 16 amino acids. The germline CDR1 and CDR2 sequences are MNHEY and SVGAGI.

This clonotype was seen a handful of times. The V call is TRBV7-9, the J call TRBJ2-5; 8 nucleotides line up with TRBD1. V trimming: 6 bases; J trimming: 4 bases; junction bases outside the gene matches: 7. The CDR3 is 14 residues long. In germline, CDR1 is SEHNR, CDR2 FQNEAQ (reference sequence). CDR3 nucleotide sequence: TGTGCCAGCAGTGTAACAGGGGGGTCAGAGACCCAGTACTTC. It yields the protein CASSVTGGSETQYF.

This clonotype was recorded at least ten times. This chain links TRBV12-3 or TRBV12-4 with TRBJ2-5; D tentatively reads TRBD1 or TRBD2 (5 bases each). V lost 4 bases to trimming and J lost 5 bases, with 17 bases between them. The CDR3 runs to 15 residues. CDR3 in amino acids: CASSSPRFWGETQYF. CDR3 DNA sequence: TGTGCCAGCAGTTCCCCGCGGTTTTGGGGGGAGACCCAGTACTTC.

This clonotype was observed a few times. The V gene is TRBV5-1, the J gene TRBJ2-3; no firm D call. The V end was cut by 4 bases, the J end by 2 bases, with 14 bases between. Germline CDR1 is SGHRS and CDR2 is YFSETQ. The CDR3 sequence is 15 residues long. This chain's CDR3 is CASSPSPADTDTQYF. The DNA for the CDR3 is TGCGCCAGCAGCCCTTCGCCGGCGGACACAGATACGCAGTATTTT.

This clonotype was picked up a small number of times. V usage is TRBV7-2 and J usage is TRBJ2-3; 14 bases map to TRBD2. CDR1 is SGHTA, CDR2 FQGNSA, per germline. The junction had 4 bases not matched to a gene; V was cut back by 8 bases and J by 3 bases. The length of the CDR3 is 15 residues. CDR3 DNA: TGTGCCAGCGGCCGACTAGCGGGAGGGACAGATACGCAGTATTTT. Translation: CASGRLAGGTDTQYF. Full variable domain (outside the CDR3, taken from reference TRBV7-2 and TRBJ2-3): GAGVSQSPSNKVTEKGKDVELRCDPISGHTALYWYRQSLGQGLEFLIYFQGNSAPDKSGLPSDRFSAERTGGSVSTLTIQRTQQEDSAVYLCASGRLAGGTDTQYFGPGTRLTVL.

This clonotype appeared many times. V gene TRBV18 combines with J gene TRBJ2-2; TRBD2 agrees at 7 bases. The trim removed 2 bases at V and 4 bases at J, leaving 1 base unmatched. CDR3 length: 14 residues. The V gene's germline CDR1 is KGHSH and CDR2 LQKENI. The CDR3 DNA reads as TGTGCCAGCTCACCAGCGGGGGTCACCGGGGAGCTGTTTTTT. Amino acids: CASSPAGVTGELFF. Using reference TRBV18 and TRBJ2-2 for the parts outside the CDR3, the full variable domain is NAGVMQNPRHLVRRRGQEARLRCSPMKGHSHVYWYRQLPEEGLKFMVYLQKENIIDESGMPKERFSAEFPKEGPSILRIQQVVRGDSAAYFCASSPAGVTGELFFGEGSRLTVL.

This clonotype was recorded a few times. The chain links TRBV6-1 to TRBJ2-1; D uncertain. The length of the CDR3 is 15 residues. With 0 bases removed from V and 7 bases from J, the gap between germline ends came to 13 bases. Germline assignment: CDR1 MNHNS and CDR2 SASEGT. CDR3 protein: CASSEAGVTVNEQFF. DNA of the CDR3: TGTGCCAGCAGTGAAGCTGGCGTGACGGTAAATGAGCAGTTCTTC.

The table lists this clonotype with many counts. J is TRBJ2-6 and V is TRBV25-1; tentatively, D is TRBD1 (5 bases). This CDR3 is built from 18 residues. From germline, CDR1 is MGHDK and CDR2 SYGVNS. V was pared by 1 base and J by 0 bases, with 13 bases between. CDR3 DNA: TGTGCCAGCAGTGAATGGGGCAGGGCCGCCTCTGGGGCCAACGTCCTGACTTTC. Protein: CASSEWGRAASGANVLTF.

V is TRBV20-1 and J is TRBJ1-1; D is possibly TRBD1 (5 bases). CDR1 is DFQATT, CDR2 SNEGSKA, per germline (reference sequence). The CDR3 runs to 11 residues. V was trimmed by 3 bases and J by 10 bases, leaving 12 bases between them. For the CDR3, the DNA is TGCAGTGCTAGTAGGGGTGGGGGAGCTTTCTTT. It translates to CSASRGGGAFF.